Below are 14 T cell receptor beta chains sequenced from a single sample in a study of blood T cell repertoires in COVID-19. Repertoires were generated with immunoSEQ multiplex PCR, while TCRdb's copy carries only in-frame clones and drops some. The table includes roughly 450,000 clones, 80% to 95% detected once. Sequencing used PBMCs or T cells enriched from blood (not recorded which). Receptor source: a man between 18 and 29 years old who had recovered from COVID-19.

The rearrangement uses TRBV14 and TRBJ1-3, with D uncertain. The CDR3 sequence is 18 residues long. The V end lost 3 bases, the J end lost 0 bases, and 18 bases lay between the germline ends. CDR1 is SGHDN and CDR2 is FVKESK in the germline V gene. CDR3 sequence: CASSQRRLAFSSGNTIYF. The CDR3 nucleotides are TGTGCCAGCAGCCAGAGGCGGTTGGCCTTTAGCTCTGGAAACACCATATATTTT.

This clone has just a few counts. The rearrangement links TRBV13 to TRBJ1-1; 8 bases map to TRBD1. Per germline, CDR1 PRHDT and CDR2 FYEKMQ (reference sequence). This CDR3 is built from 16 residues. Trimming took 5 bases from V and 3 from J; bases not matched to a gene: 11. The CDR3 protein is CASSGDRTDTYTEAFF. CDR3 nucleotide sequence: TGTGCCAGCAGCGGGGACAGGACAGATACCTACACTGAAGCTTTCTTT.

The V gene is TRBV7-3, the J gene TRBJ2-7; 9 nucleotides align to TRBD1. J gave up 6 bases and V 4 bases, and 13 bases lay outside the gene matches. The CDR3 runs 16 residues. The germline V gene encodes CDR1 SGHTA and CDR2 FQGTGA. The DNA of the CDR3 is TGTGCCAGCAGCTCCGGACAGGGGAGGACAACGAGCGAGCAGTACTTC. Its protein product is CASSSGQGRTTSEQYF.

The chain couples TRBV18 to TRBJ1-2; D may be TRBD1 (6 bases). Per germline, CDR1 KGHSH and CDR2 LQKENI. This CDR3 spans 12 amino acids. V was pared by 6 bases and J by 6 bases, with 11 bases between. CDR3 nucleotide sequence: TGTGCCAGCTCCCCTACAGGGAATGGCTACACCTTC. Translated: CASSPTGNGYTF.

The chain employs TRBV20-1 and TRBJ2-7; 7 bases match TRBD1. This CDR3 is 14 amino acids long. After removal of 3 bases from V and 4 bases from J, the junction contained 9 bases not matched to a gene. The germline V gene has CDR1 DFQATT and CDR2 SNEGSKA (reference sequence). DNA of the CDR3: TGCAGTGCTAGTACGGCGACAGGGCTATACGAGCAGTACTTC. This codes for CSASTATGLYEQYF.

CDR3 sequence: CASSKLSGSTDTQYF. The CDR3 DNA is TGTGCCAGCAGCAAACTCAGCGGGAGCACAGATACGCAGTATTTT. V gene TRBV7-3 combines with J gene TRBJ2-3; D may be TRBD2 (6 bases). Germline V CDR1 and CDR2: SGHTA, FQGTGA. V lost 5 bases, J lost 0 bases, and 12 bases lay in between. This CDR3 is 15 amino acids long. Filled out from reference TRBV7-3 and TRBJ2-3, the complete variable domain reads GAGVSQTPSNKVTEKGKYVELRCDPISGHTALYWYRQSLGQGPEFLIYFQGTGAADDSGLPNDRFFAVRPEGSVSTLKIQRTERGDSAVYLCASSKLSGSTDTQYFGPGTRLTVL.

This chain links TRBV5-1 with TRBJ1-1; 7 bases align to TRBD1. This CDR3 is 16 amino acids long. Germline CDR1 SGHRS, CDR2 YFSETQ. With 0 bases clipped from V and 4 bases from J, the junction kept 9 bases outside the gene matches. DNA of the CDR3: TGCGCCAGCAGCTTGGGTTGGAACAGGGGCATCACTGAAGCTTTCTTT. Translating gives CASSLGWNRGITEAFF.

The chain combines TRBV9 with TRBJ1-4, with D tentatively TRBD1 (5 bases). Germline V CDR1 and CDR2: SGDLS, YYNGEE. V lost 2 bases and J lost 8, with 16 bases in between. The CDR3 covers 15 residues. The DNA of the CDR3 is TGTGCCAGCAGCGTCGTGGTCCCGGGGGAGGAAAAACTGTTTTTT. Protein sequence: CASSVVVPGEEKLFF. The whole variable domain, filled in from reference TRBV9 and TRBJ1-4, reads DSGVTQTPKHLITATGQRVTLRCSPRSGDLSVYWYQQSLDQGLQFLIQYYNGEERAKGNILERFSAQQFPDLHSELNLSSLELGDSALYFCASSVVVPGEEKLFFGSGTQLSVL.

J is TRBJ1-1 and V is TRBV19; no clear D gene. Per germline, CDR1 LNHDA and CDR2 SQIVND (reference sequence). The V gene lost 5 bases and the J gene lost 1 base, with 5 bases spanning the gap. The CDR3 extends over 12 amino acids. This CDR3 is CASSLGNTEAFF. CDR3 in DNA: TGTGCCAGTAGTCTCGGGAACACTGAAGCTTTCTTT.

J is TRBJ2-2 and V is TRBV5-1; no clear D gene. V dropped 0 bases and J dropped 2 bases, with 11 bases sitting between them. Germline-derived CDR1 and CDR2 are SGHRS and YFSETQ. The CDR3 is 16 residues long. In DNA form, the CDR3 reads TGCGCCAGCAGCTTGGCCCCGAGCTCAAACACCGGGGAGCTGTTTTTT. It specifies CASSLAPSSNTGELFF.

The CDR3 loop reads CASSVGPLGLPGEQYF. In DNA form, the CDR3 reads TGTGCCAGCAGCGTAGGCCCCCTTGGACTACCCGGCGAGCAGTACTTC. This chain links TRBV9 with TRBJ2-7, with D possibly matching TRBD2 (6 bases). CDR3 length equals 16 residues. V was clipped by 0 bases and J by 6 bases, with 19 bases between them. Germline assignment: CDR1 SGDLS and CDR2 YYNGEE.

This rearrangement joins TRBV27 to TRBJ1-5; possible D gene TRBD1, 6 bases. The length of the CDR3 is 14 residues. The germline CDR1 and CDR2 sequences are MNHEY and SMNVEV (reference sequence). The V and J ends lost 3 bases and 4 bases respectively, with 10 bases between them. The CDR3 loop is CASSLDSYNQPQHF. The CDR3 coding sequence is TGTGCCAGCAGTTTGGACAGCTATAATCAGCCCCAGCATTTT.

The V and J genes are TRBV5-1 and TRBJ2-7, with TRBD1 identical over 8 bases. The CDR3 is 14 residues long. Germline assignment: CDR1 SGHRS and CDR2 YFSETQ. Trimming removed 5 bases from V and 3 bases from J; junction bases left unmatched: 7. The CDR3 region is CASRTSGGHYEQYF. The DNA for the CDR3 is TGCGCCAGCAGAACCTCAGGGGGCCACTACGAGCAGTACTTC. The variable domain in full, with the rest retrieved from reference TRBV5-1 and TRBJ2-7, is KAGVTQTPRYLIKTRGQQVTLSCSPISGHRSVSWYQQTPGQGLQFLFEYFSETQRNKGNFPGRFSGRQFSNSRSEMNVSTLELGDSALYLCASRTSGGHYEQYFGPGTRLTVT.

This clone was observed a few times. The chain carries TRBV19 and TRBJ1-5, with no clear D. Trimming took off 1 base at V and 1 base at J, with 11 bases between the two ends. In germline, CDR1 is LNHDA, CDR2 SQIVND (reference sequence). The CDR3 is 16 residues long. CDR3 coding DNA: TGTGCCAGTAGTATAGTCGTACAGACCAGCAATCAGCCCCAGCATTTT. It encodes CASSIVVQTSNQPQHF.